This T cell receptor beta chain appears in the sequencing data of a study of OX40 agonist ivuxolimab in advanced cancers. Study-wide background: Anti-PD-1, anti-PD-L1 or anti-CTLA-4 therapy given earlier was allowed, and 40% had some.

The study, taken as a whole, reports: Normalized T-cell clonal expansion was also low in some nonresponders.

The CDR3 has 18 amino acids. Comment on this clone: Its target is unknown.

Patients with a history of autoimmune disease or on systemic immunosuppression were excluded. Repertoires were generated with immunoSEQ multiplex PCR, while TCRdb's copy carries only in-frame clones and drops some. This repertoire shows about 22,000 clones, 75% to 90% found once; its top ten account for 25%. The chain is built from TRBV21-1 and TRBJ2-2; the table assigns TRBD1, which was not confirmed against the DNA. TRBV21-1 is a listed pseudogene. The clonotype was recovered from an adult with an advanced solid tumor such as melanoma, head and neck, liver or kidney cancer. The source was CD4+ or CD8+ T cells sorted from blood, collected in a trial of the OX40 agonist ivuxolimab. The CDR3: CASSPPLKDRLNTGELFF. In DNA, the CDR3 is TGTGCCAGCAGCCCTCCTCTCAAAGACAGGCTGAACACCGGGGAGCTGTTTTTT.